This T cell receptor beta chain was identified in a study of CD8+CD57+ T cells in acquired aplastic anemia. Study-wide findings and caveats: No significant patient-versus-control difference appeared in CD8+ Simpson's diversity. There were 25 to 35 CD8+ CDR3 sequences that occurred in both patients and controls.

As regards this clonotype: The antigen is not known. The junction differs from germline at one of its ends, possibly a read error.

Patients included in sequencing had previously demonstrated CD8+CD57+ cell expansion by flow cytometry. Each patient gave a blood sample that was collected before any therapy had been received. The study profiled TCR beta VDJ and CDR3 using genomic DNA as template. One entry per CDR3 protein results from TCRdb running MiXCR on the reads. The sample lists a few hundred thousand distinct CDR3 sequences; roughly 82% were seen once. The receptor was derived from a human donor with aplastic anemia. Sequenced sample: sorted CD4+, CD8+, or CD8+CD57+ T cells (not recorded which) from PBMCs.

CDR3 bases: TGTGCCAGCAGCTTGGGGGGCGTACCCGATACGCAGTTC. Amino acids: CASSLGGVPDTQF. The rearrangement uses TRBV7-8 and TRBJ2-7; D is perhaps TRBD1 or TRBD2 (6 bases each). The CDR3 runs to 13 residues. Germline CDR1 reads SGHVS; CDR2 reads FQNEAQ.